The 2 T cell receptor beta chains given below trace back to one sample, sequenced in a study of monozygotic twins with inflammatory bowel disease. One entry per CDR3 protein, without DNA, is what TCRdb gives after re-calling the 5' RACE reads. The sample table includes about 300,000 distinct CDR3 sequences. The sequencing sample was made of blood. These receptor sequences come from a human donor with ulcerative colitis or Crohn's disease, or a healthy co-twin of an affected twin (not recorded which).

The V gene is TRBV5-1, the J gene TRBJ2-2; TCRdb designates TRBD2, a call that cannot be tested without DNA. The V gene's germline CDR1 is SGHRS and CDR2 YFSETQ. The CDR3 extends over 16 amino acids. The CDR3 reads CASSLGGGRGAGELFF.

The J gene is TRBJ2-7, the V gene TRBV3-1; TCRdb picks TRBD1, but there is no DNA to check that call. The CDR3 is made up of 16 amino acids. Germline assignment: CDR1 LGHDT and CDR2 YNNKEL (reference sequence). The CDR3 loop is CASSQGGGGTVYEQYF.